The 21 T cell receptor beta chains reported below all come from one sample, sequenced in a study of blood T cell repertoires in COVID-19. Assay: immunoSEQ multiplex PCR; the TCRdb copy retains only in-frame clones and omits some. The table records under 200,000 clones, under 85% of them present only once. Sequencing used peripheral blood. The source is a man aged 55 to 70 with active or convalescent COVID-19.

There are many counts of this clone. The chain combines TRBV10-3 with TRBJ2-1, with 8 nucleotides matching TRBD2. The germline gives CDR1 ENHRY, CDR2 SYGVKD. Losses at the gene ends were 3 bases for V and 0 bases for J; bases not matched to a gene: 1. The CDR3 sequence is 15 residues long. This chain's CDR3 is CAISDRGGSYNEQFF. In nucleotides, the CDR3 is TGTGCCATCAGTGACCGGGGGGGCTCCTACAATGAGCAGTTCTTC.

The chain uses TRBV19 and TRBJ2-6, with D possibly matching TRBD1 (6 bases). V lost 5 bases to trimming and J lost 0 bases, with 20 bases between them. Germline V CDR1 and CDR2: LNHDA, SQIVND (reference sequence). The CDR3 loop spans 19 amino acids. CDR3 in amino acids: CASSPNLGDRYSGANVLTF. In DNA form, the CDR3 reads TGTGCCAGTAGTCCCAACCTCGGAGACAGGTACTCTGGGGCCAACGTCCTGACTTTC.

This rearrangement joins TRBV7-3 to TRBJ2-3; 7 bases fit TRBD1. This CDR3 has 14 residues. V was clipped by 4 bases and J by 5 bases; unmatched bases: 6. CDR1 is SGHTA and CDR2 is FQGTGA in the germline V gene. The CDR3 loop is CASSSTGVGDTQYF. The DNA for the CDR3 is TGTGCCAGCAGCTCAACAGGGGTAGGAGATACGCAGTATTTT. Using reference TRBV7-3 and TRBJ2-3 for the parts outside the CDR3, the full variable domain is GAGVSQTPSNKVTEKGKYVELRCDPISGHTALYWYRQSLGQGPEFLIYFQGTGAADDSGLPNDRFFAVRPEGSVSTLKIQRTERGDSAVYLCASSSTGVGDTQYFGPGTRLTVL.

The V gene is TRBV2, the J gene TRBJ2-1; TRBD1 matches 10 bases. The CDR3 extends over 16 amino acids. Germline assignment: CDR1 SNHLY and CDR2 FYNNEI. The trim removed 4 bases at V and 4 bases at J, leaving 7 bases unmatched. CDR3 DNA sequence: TGTGCCAGCAGTGCCCCGCGGACAGGGGGTTACAATGAGCAGTTCTTC. This translates into CASSAPRTGGYNEQFF.

This clone appeared a single time. The chain is built from TRBV7-2 and TRBJ1-4; a weak D match, TRBD1 (5 bases). Germline V CDR1 and CDR2: SGHTA, FQGNSA. V dropped 1 base and J dropped 6 bases, with 18 bases sitting between them. The CDR3 length is 17 residues. CDR3 bases: TGTGCCAGCAGCTTAGGTTTCCCCGGGGGGACGGATGAAAAACTGTTTTTT. Translation: CASSLGFPGGTDEKLFF.

The chain has TRBV11-2 and TRBJ2-2; tentative D call: TRBD2 (6 bases). V was clipped by 0 bases and J by 4 bases, with 15 bases between them. The CDR3 contains 17 residues. Per the germline V gene, CDR1 is SGHAT and CDR2 is FQNNGV. The CDR3 spells CASSLDPGRGSTGELFF. CDR3 sequence (DNA): TGTGCCAGCAGCTTAGATCCCGGGAGAGGGAGCACCGGGGAGCTGTTTTTT.

V usage is TRBV27 and J usage is TRBJ1-4, with 10 nucleotides matching TRBD1. This CDR3 has 13 amino acids. CDR1 is MNHEY and CDR2 is SMNVEV in the germline V gene (reference sequence). V shed 10 bases and J 7 bases; nucleotides not matched to a gene: 6. Here the CDR3 reads CATRTGGTEKLFF. Here the CDR3 DNA reads TGTGCCACCAGGACAGGGGGGACTGAAAAACTGTTTTTT.

The V call is TRBV5-1, the J call TRBJ2-1; 8 bases agree with TRBD2. The CDR3 has 16 residues. Trimming cost V 0 bases and J 3 bases; bases outside gene matches: 5. Germline CDR1 is SGHRS and CDR2 is YFSETQ. The CDR3 region has the DNA TGCGCCAGCAGCTTGGCCACGGGAGGGGGCTACAATGAGCAGTTCTTC. Residues: CASSLATGGGYNEQFF.

The sample holds a few counts of this clone. The chain recombines TRBV27 with TRBJ1-2, with 9 bases identical to TRBD1. CDR3 size: 13 residues. Germline CDR1 reads MNHEY; CDR2 reads SMNVEV (reference sequence). Trimming cost V 6 bases and J 6 bases; bases outside gene matches: 5. The CDR3 protein is CASSPGTGHGYTF. DNA of the CDR3: TGTGCCAGCAGCCCCGGGACAGGGCATGGCTACACCTTC.

The J gene is TRBJ2-7, the V gene TRBV27, with TRBD2 matching 9 bases. Germline assignment: CDR1 MNHEY and CDR2 SMNVEV (reference sequence). V lost 4 bases to trimming and J lost 3 bases; unmatched junction nucleotides: 7. The CDR3 is 15 residues long. Here the CDR3 reads CASSSLAGNFYEQYF. The CDR3 DNA is TGTGCCAGCAGTTCTCTAGCGGGGAATTTCTACGAGCAGTACTTC.

The chain is built from TRBV11-2 and TRBJ2-7, with 9 nucleotides matching TRBD2. This CDR3 is built from 14 residues. CDR1 is SGHAT, CDR2 FQNNGV, per germline. Trimming cost V 8 bases and J 0 bases; bases outside gene matches: 5. The CDR3 bases are TGTGCCAGCGCCCCTAGCGGGAACTCCTACGAGCAGTACTTC. Its protein product is CASAPSGNSYEQYF.

The gene calls are TRBV7-2 and TRBJ1-2; unclear D gene. CDR1 is SGHTA, CDR2 FQGNSA, per germline. CDR3 length equals 13 residues. Trimming took 1 base from V and 8 from J, leaving 11 bases between them. The CDR3 is CASSLGRALGYTF. The CDR3 DNA sequence: TGTGCCAGCAGCTTAGGAAGAGCCTTAGGCTACACCTTC.

This clone was detected only a few times. The chain joins TRBV29-1 to TRBJ2-2, with 8 bases aligning to TRBD1. V was clipped by 8 bases and J by 5 bases; unmatched bases: 7. The germline V gene encodes CDR1 SQVTM and CDR2 ANQGSEA. This CDR3 region has 13 residues. The CDR3 region is CSHGQGRTGELFF. CDR3 bases: TGCAGCCATGGACAGGGCCGGACCGGGGAGCTGTTTTTT.

The rearrangement joins TRBV10-2 to TRBJ1-1, with 8 bases aligning to TRBD1. V shed 10 bases, J shed 10 bases, and the junction held 14 bases outside the gene matches. Germline assignment: CDR1 WSHSY and CDR2 SAAADI. The CDR3 consists of 13 residues. The CDR3 DNA reads as TGCGCCACCGCCTCCGGACAGGGCTTATCAGCTTTCTTT. It codes for CATASGQGLSAFF.

This chain uses TRBV9 with TRBJ2-1, with TRBD2 matching 7 bases. Trimming cost V 0 bases and J 3 bases; bases outside gene matches: 9. Germline values: CDR1 SGDLS, CDR2 YYNGEE. This CDR3 spans 17 amino acids. The chain's CDR3 is CASSVEVVGGSYNEQFF. The CDR3 region has the DNA TGTGCCAGCAGCGTAGAGGTAGTGGGAGGGAGCTACAATGAGCAGTTCTTC. The variable domain in full, completed from reference TRBV9 and TRBJ2-1, reads DSGVTQTPKHLITATGQRVTLRCSPRSGDLSVYWYQQSLDQGLQFLIQYYNGEERAKGNILERFSAQQFPDLHSELNLSSLELGDSALYFCASSVEVVGGSYNEQFFGPGTRLTVL.

The chain links TRBV28 to TRBJ2-1, with D possibly being TRBD2 (6 bases). Trimming left V 5 bases short and J 8 bases short, with 16 bases between. Germline CDR1 MDHEN, CDR2 SYDVKM. The CDR3 runs to 14 residues. The CDR3 here is CASSDTSFPDEQFF. The CDR3 coding sequence is TGTGCCAGCAGTGACACTAGCTTCCCGGATGAGCAGTTCTTC.

The V call is TRBV4-2, the J call TRBJ2-2; TRBD2 matches at 11 bases. The CDR3 has 14 residues. CDR1 is LGHNA, CDR2 YNFKEQ, per germline. Trimming cost V 3 bases and J 10 bases; bases outside gene matches: 4. The CDR3 protein is CASSQILAGEELFF. In nucleotides, the CDR3 is TGTGCCAGCAGCCAGATACTAGCGGGGGAGGAGCTGTTTTTT.

The chain joins TRBV7-3 to TRBJ2-3, with 13 bases fitting TRBD2. The CDR3 loop spans 17 amino acids. The ends lost 5 bases at V and 5 bases at J; junction bases unmatched: 10. Looked up from germline, CDR1 is SGHTA and CDR2 is FQGTGA. CDR3 sequence (DNA): TGTGCCAGCAGCCGGACTAGCGGGAGAGGGGCGGGAGATACGCAGTATTTT. Its translation: CASSRTSGRGAGDTQYF.

Note on this clone: The sample carries other DNA sequences with the same CDR3. This rearrangement joins TRBV18 to TRBJ2-7, with 7 bases that match TRBD2. V shed 2 bases, J shed 2 bases, and the junction held 0 bases outside the gene matches. Germline V gives CDR1 KGHSH, CDR2 LQKENI. This CDR3 is 13 amino acids long. The CDR3 DNA reads as TGTGCCAGCTCACCAGGGACTACCTACGAGCAGTACTTC. Protein: CASSPGTTYEQYF.

The rearrangement uses TRBV7-3 and TRBJ2-5; TRBD2 might be the D (5 bases). The germline V and J ends were trimmed by 7 bases and 3 bases, with 12 bases remaining between them. The CDR3 has 13 residues. The germline V gene has CDR1 SGHTA and CDR2 FQGTGA. CDR3 region: CASTSWEKETQYF. CDR3 sequence (DNA): TGTGCCAGCACCTCCTGGGAGAAAGAGACCCAGTACTTC.

V is TRBV5-1 and J is TRBJ2-3, with D possibly TRBD1 on 6 matching bases. Between the trimmed V and J ends, which lost 6 bases and 4 bases, there was a span of 6 bases. CDR1 and CDR2 from the germline V gene are SGHRS and YFSETQ. The CDR3 is made up of 11 amino acids. The CDR3 nucleotides are TGCGCCAGCACAGGGGCAGATACGCAGTATTTT. It is translated as CASTGADTQYF.